This TCR beta chain appears in the sequencing data of a study of cytomegalovirus exposure and HLA in healthy donors. Whole-study results and caveats: TCR beta chain V- and J-gene trimming was linked, in a later analysis, to a missense variant in DCLRE1C. In a later analysis, at a false discovery rate of 0.05, 15,000 to 20,000 TCR beta sequences matched HLA alleles.

Both 60 Vbeta primers and 13 Jbeta primers went into the PCR. Clones were read by immunoSEQ multiplex PCR, and TCRdb kept only the in-frame ones, dropping some. The sample has 150,000 to 200,000 clones, over 65% seen once. Concerning this clone itself: Its antigen remains unidentified.

The origin of this receptor is a man between 18 and 35 years old in good health and CMV-seropositive. Sequenced input: PBMCs.

The CDR3 protein is CASSAPGSLNTEAFF. The CDR3 nucleotides read TGTGCCAGCAGCGCCCCCGGGTCCTTAAACACTGAAGCTTTCTTT. This rearrangement joins TRBV5-4 to TRBJ1-1; D not resolved. Germline V gene lookup returns CDR1 SGHNT and CDR2 YYREEE (reference sequence). Trimming left V 4 bases short and J 2 bases short, with 15 bases between. This CDR3 is 15 amino acids long.